The T cell receptor (beta chain) under discussion was sequenced for a study of T cell clonality in common variable immunodeficiency. Study results and caveats: Shared TCRbeta clones were fewer between CVID subjects than controls. CVID subjects showed higher TCRbeta clonality than healthy controls. In common variable immunodeficiency, TCR beta chains reportedly carried fewer deletions and N-nucleotide insertions.

This clone was observed many times. Its specificity is unknown. The CDR3 end lies 3 residues beyond the end of the read and is filled in from the germline J gene. Each donor provided about 4.5 to 8.5 ml of heparinized whole blood. The repertoire was sequenced with immunoSEQ multiplex PCR; TCRdb's copy has only in-frame clones and lacks some. The profile covers roughly 50,000 clones, none occurring a single time. This CDR3 spans 13 amino acids. With 9 bases clipped from V and 2 bases from J, the junction kept 7 bases outside the gene matches. Looked up from germline, CDR1 is MNHEY and CDR2 is SVGEGT. V gene TRBV6-2 or TRBV6-3 combines with J gene TRBJ2-7; TRBD1 aligns across 7 bases. The receptor's source is a person aged 18-70 years in good health. Sequencing input: peripheral blood mononuclear cells. The CDR3 bases that were read are TGTGCCAGTCAGGACAGGCCAACCTACGAG. Protein sequence: CASQDRPTYE. The whole CDR3 protein reads CASQDRPTYEQYF.